The next 14 T cell receptor beta chains were all read from a single sample in a study of blood T cells in healthy people across ages. With a J-beta primer mix and a sample-barcoded 5' primer, a second PCR ran roughly 6 to 11 cycles. TCRdb re-analysed the 5' RACE reads in MiXCR, keeping a single row per CDR3 protein. The data contain hundreds of thousands of distinct CDR3 sequences, just over 55% of them seen just once; the ten biggest clones take up under 30%. The sample consisted of blood. The origin of the receptors is a man aged 35 to 55 in good health.

In its sample, this clonotype was seen a few times. The chain couples TRBV27 to TRBJ1-2, with 11 positions matching TRBD1. This CDR3 region has 17 residues. CDR1 and CDR2 from the germline V gene are MNHEY and SMNVEV (reference sequence). Trimming took 2 bases from V and 3 from J; bases not matched to a gene: 8. This chain's CDR3 is CASSLGTGGAYDYGYTF. CDR3 bases: TGTGCCAGCAGTTTAGGGACAGGGGGGGCGTACGACTATGGCTACACCTTC.

The rearrangement uses TRBV20-1 and TRBJ1-2, with D possibly TRBD1 on 5 matching bases. V was trimmed by 3 bases and J by 4 bases, leaving 15 bases between them. Germline V gene data show CDR1 as DFQATT and CDR2 as SNEGSKA (reference sequence). The CDR3 runs 14 residues. The chain's CDR3 is CSASIPFGTYGYTF. In nucleotides, the CDR3 is TGCAGTGCTAGTATCCCATTTGGGACCTATGGCTACACCTTC.

This clonotype was seen more than once but under ten times. The V call is TRBV6-5, the J call TRBJ2-7, with D unclear. The CDR3 is 14 amino acids. The V end was cut by 2 bases, the J end by 1 base, with 9 bases between. Per the germline V gene, CDR1 is MNHEY and CDR2 is SVGAGI. The CDR3 DNA sequence: TGTGCCAGCAGTTACAGGCGGTTATCCTACGAGCAGTACTTC. Encoded protein: CASSYRRLSYEQYF.

Written as DNA, the CDR3 is TGTGCCAGTAGTAACTCGAGGGGTCGGACCGGGGAGCTGTTTTTT. Its translation: CASSNSRGRTGELFF. V is TRBV19 and J is TRBJ2-2; either TRBD1 or TRBD2 may supply D (5 bases each). Trimming removed 4 bases from V and 5 bases from J, with 14 bases in between. The CDR3 totals 15 residues. Germline CDR1 LNHDA, CDR2 SQIVND (reference sequence).

V usage is TRBV7-2 and J usage is TRBJ1-4, with D possibly matching TRBD1 (6 bases). Between the trimmed V and J ends, which lost 3 bases and 7 bases, there was a span of 18 bases. Germline CDR1 reads SGHTA; CDR2 reads FQGNSA. The CDR3 extends over 16 amino acids. As DNA, the CDR3 is TGTGCCAGCAGCTTCAGCGGTGGGGGCTTAGGTGAAAAACTGTTTTTT. Translation: CASSFSGGGLGEKLFF.

V and J are TRBV6-2 or TRBV6-3 and TRBJ2-1; 13 bases match TRBD2. J was trimmed by 6 bases and V by 4 bases; bases with no gene match: 12. Germline V gives CDR1 MNHEY, CDR2 SVGEGT. This CDR3 has 18 residues. CDR3 region: CASSFVTSGRTGVNEQFF. The CDR3 coding sequence is TGTGCCAGCAGTTTCGTGACTAGCGGGAGGACGGGGGTCAATGAGCAGTTCTTC.

This clonotype was detected only a few times. This chain uses TRBV20-1 with TRBJ2-1; 10 nucleotides agree with TRBD2. Germline loops: CDR1 DFQATT, CDR2 SNEGSKA (reference sequence). The J segment lost 10 bases and the V segment lost 3 bases, leaving 12 bases of the junction unmatched. There are 15 residues in the CDR3. The CDR3 here is CSASSPSGSSQEQFF. The CDR3 DNA reads as TGCAGTGCTAGTTCCCCTAGCGGGAGTTCGCAAGAGCAGTTCTTC.

This sequence joins TRBV6-2 or TRBV6-3 and TRBJ2-3; TRBD2 matches 9 bases. The CDR3 is made up of 17 amino acids. Germline V gene lookup returns CDR1 MNHEY and CDR2 SVGEGT. J was trimmed by 2 bases and V by 5 bases; bases with no gene match: 11. Here the CDR3 DNA reads TGTGCCAGCAGTGGTGGAGGCGGGAGGGCCCCCACAGATACGCAGTATTTT. Amino acid sequence: CASSGGGGRAPTDTQYF.

The chain has TRBV5-6 and TRBJ2-7, with D possibly being TRBD2 (5 bases). The CDR3 covers 13 residues. The germline CDR1 and CDR2 sequences are SGHDT and YYEEEE. V lost 3 bases to trimming and J lost 3 bases, with 10 bases between them. The CDR3 DNA reads TGTGCCAGCAGCTCCTTACGGGGCTACGAGCAGTACTTC. This gives the protein CASSSLRGYEQYF.

The chain has TRBV7-3 and TRBJ2-3, with 10 bases that match TRBD2. Looked up from germline, CDR1 is SGHTA and CDR2 is FQGTGA. CDR3 length: 15 amino acids. J was trimmed by 8 bases and V by 4 bases; bases with no gene match: 9. This CDR3 reads CASSSVAGGVGTQYF. In nucleotides, the CDR3 is TGTGCCAGCAGCTCGGTAGCGGGAGGAGTGGGTACGCAGTATTTT. The full variable domain, with the rest looked up from reference TRBV7-3 and TRBJ2-3, is GAGVSQTPSNKVTEKGKYVELRCDPISGHTALYWYRQSLGQGPEFLIYFQGTGAADDSGLPNDRFFAVRPEGSVSTLKIQRTERGDSAVYLCASSSVAGGVGTQYFGPGTRLTVL.

V usage is TRBV10-3 and J usage is TRBJ2-3, with a weak D call TRBD2 (6 bases). Germline CDR1 reads ENHRY; CDR2 reads SYGVKD. V dropped 6 bases and J dropped 3 bases, with 10 bases sitting between them. The CDR3 runs to 13 residues. As DNA, the CDR3 is TGTGCCATCAGGACGAGCGGGACAGATACGCAGTATTTT. Translation gives CAIRTSGTDTQYF.

This clonotype has just a few counts. The chain recombines TRBV28 with TRBJ2-1; D is unclear. The germline gives CDR1 MDHEN, CDR2 SYDVKM. V shed 5 bases and J shed 12 bases, with 20 bases lying between them. This CDR3 has 14 amino acids. CDR3 amino acids: CASSVAEKGKMQFF. Written as DNA, the CDR3 is TGTGCCAGCAGTGTGGCGGAGAAAGGAAAAATGCAGTTCTTC. The full variable domain, rest sourced from reference TRBV28 and TRBJ2-1, is DVKVTQSSRYLVKRTGEKVFLECVQDMDHENMFWYRQDPGLGLRLIYFSYDVKMKEKGDIPEGYSVSREKKERFSLILESASTNQTSMYLCASSVAEKGKMQFFGPGTRLTVL.

In its sample, this clonotype was seen a few times. This chain links TRBV5-1 with TRBJ2-6; a possible D gene is TRBD1 (5 bases). CDR3 length: 18 residues. Trimming took 4 bases from V and 0 from J, leaving 17 bases between them. The germline gives CDR1 SGHRS, CDR2 YFSETQ. The CDR3 region has the DNA TGCGCCAGCAGCCCCCTGACAGAGGTACCCTCTGGGGCCAACGTCCTGACTTTC. This codes for CASSPLTEVPSGANVLTF.

This clonotype was picked up one time. The chain combines TRBV12-3 or TRBV12-4 with TRBJ1-5, with D unresolved. The CDR3 has 15 amino acids. Trimming left V 3 bases short and J 0 bases short, with 9 bases between. CDR3 nucleotide sequence: TGTGCCAGCAGTTTCAGCCTCTATAGCAATCAGCCCCAGCATTTT. It specifies CASSFSLYSNQPQHF.